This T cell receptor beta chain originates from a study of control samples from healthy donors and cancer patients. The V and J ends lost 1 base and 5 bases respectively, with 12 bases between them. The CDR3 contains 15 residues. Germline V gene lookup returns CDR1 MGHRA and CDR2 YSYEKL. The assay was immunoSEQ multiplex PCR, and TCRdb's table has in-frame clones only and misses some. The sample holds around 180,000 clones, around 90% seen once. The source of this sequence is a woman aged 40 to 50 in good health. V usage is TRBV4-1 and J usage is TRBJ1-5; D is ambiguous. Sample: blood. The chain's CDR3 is CASSQVENFHQPQHF. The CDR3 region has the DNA TGCGCCAGCAGCCAAGTGGAAAATTTTCATCAGCCCCAGCATTTT.